What follows are 14 T cell receptor beta chains derived from one specimen sequenced in a study of blood T cells in healthy people across ages. PCR was performed a second time for 7 to 11 cycles using a sample-barcoded 5' primer and a J-beta primer mix. In TCRdb, the 5' RACE reads were re-called with MiXCR into one record per CDR3 protein. The sample has about 1.5 million distinct CDR3 sequences, 35% to 45% seen once; the top ten hold less than 5%. The sample consisted of blood. The source is a woman in her late teens or twenties in good health.

The rearrangement joins TRBV6-5 to TRBJ2-3; D call uncertain. Trimming stripped 2 bases from V and 5 bases from J, with 14 bases between. The V gene's germline CDR1 is MNHEY and CDR2 SVGAGI. The CDR3 runs to 15 residues. DNA for the CDR3: TGTGCCAGCAGTTACACCTTGAGCGTGGGAGATACGCAGTATTTT. Protein product: CASSYTLSVGDTQYF.

CDR3: CASSFPGGSYGYTF. Written as DNA, the CDR3 is TGTGCCAGCAGTTTTCCAGGGGGCAGCTATGGCTACACCTTC. The chain links TRBV28 to TRBJ1-2; 8 nucleotides line up with TRBD1. The germline CDR1 and CDR2 sequences are MDHEN and SYDVKM. J gave up 4 bases and V 3 bases, and 4 bases lay outside the gene matches. This CDR3 spans 14 amino acids.

The chain has TRBV30 and TRBJ2-7, with TRBD2 identical over 7 bases. The CDR3 is 12 residues long. V was clipped by 4 bases and J by 6 bases; unmatched bases: 6. Germline V gene lookup returns CDR1 GTSNPN and CDR2 SVGIG (reference sequence). CDR3 sequence reads: CAWKRDSGEQYF. The DNA of the CDR3 is TGTGCCTGGAAGCGGGATTCAGGCGAGCAGTACTTC.

A few counts support this clonotype. This chain joins TRBV21-1 and TRBJ1-2; TRBD1, the table's D call, was not compared with the DNA. TRBV21-1 is annotated as a pseudogene. The CDR3 is 16 residues long. Here the CDR3 reads CASSMKRGREVYGYTF. CDR3 sequence (DNA): TGTGCCAGCAGCATGAAAAGGGGGCGAGAAGTCTATGGCTACACCTTC.

This chain joins TRBV6-2 or TRBV6-3 and TRBJ2-4, with D maybe TRBD2 (7 bases). V lost 7 bases and J lost 0, with 16 bases in between. This CDR3 is 16 amino acids long. CDR1 and CDR2 (germline): MNHEY, SVGEGT. CDR3 in DNA: TGTGCCAGCATCGGGGGGCAGGGAGTAGCCAAAAACATTCAGTACTTC. Its protein is CASIGGQGVAKNIQYF.

The V and J genes are TRBV4-1 and TRBJ1-3; unclear D gene. Germline lookup yields CDR1 MGHRA and CDR2 YSYEKL. V shed 0 bases and J shed 0 bases, with 9 bases lying between them. The CDR3 consists of 16 residues. This chain's CDR3 is CASSQDRSSSGNTIYF. CDR3 bases: TGCGCCAGCAGCCAAGATAGGTCAAGCTCTGGAAACACCATATATTTT.

This chain uses TRBV7-9 with TRBJ2-5; 8 bases are a match to TRBD1. The better agreement between TRBJ2-7 and the DNA end casts doubt on the J call. CDR1 and CDR2 from the germline V gene are SEHNR and FQNEAQ (reference sequence). The CDR3 runs to 17 residues. CDR3 bases: TGTGCCAGCAGCTCCAAAAAGGCCCAGGGGGCAAACTACGAGCAGTACTTC. The encoded protein is CASSSKKAQGANYEQYF.

This chain links TRBV5-6 with TRBJ1-1; D ambiguous. Trimming stripped 0 bases from V and 7 bases from J, with 16 bases between. The CDR3 covers 15 residues. Germline CDR1 and CDR2: SGHDT and YYEEEE. As DNA, the CDR3 is TGTGCCAGCAGCTTGGAGGTCTACCTCCCTTATGAAGCTTTCTTT. Translation gives CASSLEVYLPYEAFF.

The chain joins TRBV19 to TRBJ1-5; 7 bases are shared with TRBD1. The CDR3 spans 13 residues. J lost 7 bases, V lost 5 bases, and 5 bases had no gene match. Germline assignment: CDR1 LNHDA and CDR2 SQIVND (reference sequence). The CDR3 DNA reads TGTGCCAGTAGTCGAGGGGGCGTACAGCCCCAGCATTTT. This encodes CASSRGGVQPQHF.

This clonotype was observed a few times. V and J are TRBV15 and TRBJ1-2, with 8 positions matching TRBD1. CDR3 length: 17 residues. V trimming: 5 bases; J trimming: 7 bases; junction bases outside the gene matches: 18. From germline, CDR1 is LNHNV and CDR2 YYDKDF (reference sequence). The CDR3 here is CATSLGQGIGYGRGYTF. For the CDR3, the DNA is TGTGCCACCAGCCTCGGACAGGGTATTGGCTATGGTCGTGGCTACACCTTC. The variable domain in full, with the rest retrieved from reference TRBV15 and TRBJ1-2, is DAMVIQNPRYQVTQFGKPVTLSCSQTLNHNVMYWYQQKSSQAPKLLFHYYDKDFNNEADTPDNFQSRRPNTSFCFLDIRSPGLGDTAMYLCATSLGQGIGYGRGYTFGSGTRLTVV.

This chain uses TRBV24-1 with TRBJ2-1; 9 bases agree with TRBD1. The junction had 7 bases not matched to a gene; V was cut back by 3 bases and J by 8 bases. Germline assignment: CDR1 KGHDR and CDR2 SFDVKD. The CDR3 is 15 amino acids. The CDR3 sequence is CATSDAAQGADEQFF. The CDR3, as DNA: TGTGCCACCAGTGATGCAGCACAGGGGGCGGATGAGCAGTTCTTC.

The chain couples TRBV20-1 to TRBJ2-1; 7 nucleotides line up with TRBD2. The end of the DNA is better explained by TRBJ2-7, so the J call may be wrong. The CDR3 is made up of 15 amino acids. In germline, CDR1 is DFQATT, CDR2 SNEGSKA (reference sequence). CDR3 sequence reads: CSARGVAGVTYEQYF. For the CDR3, the DNA is TGCAGTGCTAGAGGTGTGGCGGGGGTTACTTATGAGCAGTACTTC.

This clonotype was observed a handful of times. The CDR3 sequence is CASSQVETGFTDTQYF. CDR3 nucleotide sequence: TGTGCCAGCAGCCAAGTCGAGACAGGGTTTACAGATACGCAGTATTTT. The V gene is TRBV4-2, the J gene TRBJ2-3; 7 bases are a match to TRBD1. Trimming at V came to 1 base and at J to 3 bases, leaving 7 bases not matched to a gene. The germline gives CDR1 LGHNA, CDR2 YNFKEQ. CDR3 size: 16 residues.

The table lists this clonotype with many counts. One end of the junction is discordant with germline, which a read error may explain. The chain uses TRBV7-6 and TRBJ2-5; tentatively, D is TRBD2 (5 bases). The CDR3 consists of 13 residues. CDR1 is SGHVS, CDR2 FNYEAQ, per germline. The CDR3 DNA follows: TGTGCCAGCAGCGTAGCGCGGCAAGAGACCCAGTACTTC. Amino acids: CASSVARQETQYF.